Sequencing of this TCR beta chain was carried out in a study of cytomegalovirus exposure and HLA in healthy donors. Study results and caveats: In a later analysis, V- and J-gene trimming of beta chains associated with a DCLRE1C missense variant, replicated independently.

V dropped 4 bases and J dropped 5 bases, with 23 bases sitting between them. Germline V gene sequence: CDR1 SEHNR, CDR2 FQNEAQ (reference sequence). The CDR3 runs to 17 residues. This PCR relied on a set of 60 Vbeta primers and 13 Jbeta primers. Here immunoSEQ multiplex PCR was the method, and the copy in TCRdb shows in-frame clones only, minus some. The sample carries over 95,000 clones, about 83% recorded once. On this clone: Its antigen is not identified.

What was sequenced was PBMCs. The sequence was collected from a female donor in good health and CMV-seronegative. The gene calls are TRBV7-9 and TRBJ1-2; D is uncertain. The CDR3 spells CASSSHPGFRALYGYTF. The CDR3, as DNA: TGTGCCAGCAGCTCCCATCCGGGGTTCCGGGCCCTTTATGGCTACACCTTC.